Each of the 29 T cell receptor beta chains below was sequenced from the same sample in a study of vaccination effects on CD4 cells after COVID-19. The repertoire was sequenced with immunoSEQ multiplex PCR; TCRdb's copy has only in-frame clones and lacks some. Among tens of thousands of clones listed, 65% were seen once. Expansion of antigen-specific CD4+ T cells with viral peptide pools was carried out by the ViraFEST assay before sequencing. A 10-day culture period preceded the isolation of CD4+ T cells. Everyone in the study got two shots of either the BNT162b2 or mRNA-1273 vaccine. For these receptors, no antigen is known. The sample was CD4+ T cells from PBMCs cultured with SARS-CoV-2 spike peptides, taken after COVID-19 vaccination. These receptors originate from a human donor who received a COVID-19 vaccine.

The chain uses TRBV18 and TRBJ1-1; TRBD1 might be the D (6 bases). Looked up from germline, CDR1 is KGHSH and CDR2 is LQKENI. Between the trimmed V and J ends, which lost 3 bases and 6 bases, there was a span of 14 bases. The CDR3 is 14 amino acids. The CDR3 is CASSPAGANAEAFF. For the CDR3, the DNA is TGTGCCAGCTCACCTGCAGGGGCCAACGCTGAAGCTTTCTTT.

This clone has a handful of counts. The V gene is TRBV5-6, the J gene TRBJ2-1; 10 nucleotides agree with TRBD1. V trimming: 1 base; J trimming: 1 base; junction bases outside the gene matches: 8. The CDR3 has 18 residues. Germline-derived CDR1 and CDR2 are SGHDT and YYEEEE. CDR3 sequence: CASSLYRDRGRSYNEQFF. CDR3 DNA: TGTGCCAGCAGCTTGTACCGGGACAGGGGTCGATCCTACAATGAGCAGTTCTTC.

V usage is TRBV3-1 (or the pseudogene TRBV3-2) and J usage is TRBJ1-2; D remains unclear. This CDR3 comprises 11 residues. V was pared by 8 bases and J by 5 bases, with 9 bases between. Germline lookup yields CDR1 LGHDT and CDR2 YNNKEL (reference sequence). CDR3 in DNA: TGTGCCAGCTTTGGTGGGTATGGCTACACCTTC. Amino acids: CASFGGYGYTF.

The V call is TRBV30, the J call TRBJ1-5; possibly TRBD1 for D (6 bases). Trimming stripped 4 bases from V and 3 bases from J, with 13 bases between. This CDR3 contains 14 residues. The germline V gene has CDR1 GTSNPN and CDR2 SVGIG (reference sequence). The CDR3 loop is CAWMRGGNNQPQHF. Written as DNA, the CDR3 is TGTGCCTGGATGAGGGGGGGAAACAATCAGCCCCAGCATTTT.

This clone showed up just a few times. This chain connects TRBV7-2 to TRBJ2-7; D not resolved. Germline V gives CDR1 SGHTA, CDR2 FQGNSA. Trimming shortened V by 5 bases and J by 7 bases, and 9 bases separated the two germline ends. The length of the CDR3 is 11 residues. CDR3 nucleotide sequence: TGTGCCAGCAGCCCTATGATAGAGCAGTACTTC. Translating it yields CASSPMIEQYF. Together with reference TRBV7-2 and TRBJ2-7, the CDR3 gives the full variable domain: GAGVSQSPSNKVTEKGKDVELRCDPISGHTALYWYRQSLGQGLEFLIYFQGNSAPDKSGLPSDRFSAERTGGSVSTLTIQRTQQEDSAVYLCASSPMIEQYFGPGTRLTVT.

The chain has TRBV11-2 and TRBJ2-1; D uncertain. The CDR3 runs to 11 residues. V dropped 5 bases and J dropped 7 bases, with 6 bases sitting between them. Germline CDR1 is SGHAT and CDR2 is FQNNGV. The CDR3 region is CASSPRNEQFF. In nucleotides, the CDR3 is TGTGCCAGCAGCCCCCGAAATGAGCAGTTCTTC.

The V call is TRBV18, the J call TRBJ2-2; D is possibly TRBD1 (5 bases). Germline assignment: CDR1 KGHSH and CDR2 LQKENI. Trimming left V 6 bases short and J 7 bases short, with 21 bases between. The CDR3 sequence is 16 residues long. CDR3 residues: CASSRQTTGYNGELFF. Written as DNA, the CDR3 is TGTGCCAGCTCTCGGCAAACTACAGGTTACAACGGGGAGCTGTTTTTT.

J is TRBJ2-2 and V is TRBV7-6; 7 bases are a match to TRBD1. The CDR3 contains 16 residues. The germline CDR1 and CDR2 sequences are SGHVS and FNYEAQ. The trim removed 5 bases at V and 5 bases at J, leaving 11 bases unmatched. The CDR3: CASSQLRGPRTGELFF. CDR3 bases: TGTGCCAGCAGCCAGTTGAGGGGGCCGAGAACCGGGGAGCTGTTTTTT. Full variable domain (remainder filled in from reference TRBV7-6 and TRBJ2-2): GAGVSQSPRYKVTKRGQDVALRCDPISGHVSLYWYRQALGQGPEFLTYFNYEAQQDKSGLPNDRFSAERPEGSISTLTIQRTEQRDSAMYRCASSQLRGPRTGELFFGEGSRLTVL.

The chain recombines TRBV2 with TRBJ2-7, with 11 bases that match TRBD2. Trimming cost V 7 bases and J 4 bases; bases outside gene matches: 9. This CDR3 region has 15 residues. Germline V gives CDR1 SNHLY, CDR2 FYNNEI. The CDR3 DNA sequence: TGTGCCAGCACCTTGGGACTAGCGGCCTTTTACGAGCAGTACTTC. It specifies CASTLGLAAFYEQYF.

This chain joins TRBV5-5 and TRBJ2-3, with a possible D match to TRBD2 (5 bases). Germline CDR1 is SGHKS and CDR2 is YYEKEE (reference sequence). The CDR3 spans 13 residues. V gave up 4 bases and J gave up 2 bases, with 8 bases separating them. DNA of the CDR3: TGTGCCAGCAGCCAGACTATCACAGATACGCAGTATTTT. This encodes CASSQTITDTQYF.

In this sample, this clone turned up once. The chain links TRBV6-5 to TRBJ2-7, with TRBD2 matching over 7 bases. The CDR3 has 12 amino acids. The germline V gene has CDR1 MNHEY and CDR2 SVGAGI. J was trimmed by 5 bases and V by 10 bases; bases with no gene match: 8. CDR3 nucleotides: TGTGCCACCCGATGGGAGGGTGACGAGCAGTACTTC. Encoded protein: CATRWEGDEQYF.

The chain uses TRBV20-1 and TRBJ1-2; TRBD1 matches 7 bases. The CDR3 runs to 11 residues. CDR1 and CDR2 (germline): DFQATT, SNEGSKA (reference sequence). V shed 8 bases, J shed 5 bases, and the junction held 5 bases outside the gene matches. CDR3 residues: CSSDRDYGYTF. The CDR3 coding sequence is TGCAGTTCCGACAGGGATTATGGCTACACCTTC.

The gene calls are TRBV7-2 and TRBJ2-1, with unresolved D. The CDR3 totals 18 residues. CDR1 and CDR2 from the germline V gene are SGHTA and FQGNSA. V lost 3 bases to trimming and J lost 0 bases, with 18 bases between them. This chain's CDR3 is CASSFTAVSADSYNEQFF. The CDR3 nucleotides are TGTGCCAGCAGCTTTACTGCGGTATCAGCTGACTCCTACAATGAGCAGTTCTTC. The variable domain in full, completed from reference TRBV7-2 and TRBJ2-1, reads GAGVSQSPSNKVTEKGKDVELRCDPISGHTALYWYRQSLGQGLEFLIYFQGNSAPDKSGLPSDRFSAERTGGSVSTLTIQRTQQEDSAVYLCASSFTAVSADSYNEQFFGPGTRLTVL.

This clone has more than one count but fewer than ten. The chain is built from TRBV11-2 and TRBJ2-5; TRBD1 is a possible D gene (6 bases). The CDR3 spans 14 residues. Germline lookup yields CDR1 SGHAT and CDR2 FQNNGV. Trimming removed 6 bases at V and 2 bases at J, with 13 bases between. This CDR3 is CASRGRGSQETQYF. Here the CDR3 DNA reads TGTGCCAGCAGGGGCAGGGGTTCACAAGAGACCCAGTACTTC.

The rearrangement joins TRBV7-2 to TRBJ2-6; TRBD1 matches at 7 bases. Trimming cost V 3 bases and J 0 bases; bases outside gene matches: 5. This CDR3 comprises 17 residues. Germline V gene sequence: CDR1 SGHTA, CDR2 FQGNSA. The CDR3 DNA follows: TGTGCCAGCAGCTTTGGGACAGCGGTCTCTGGGGCCAACGTCCTGACTTTC. As protein: CASSFGTAVSGANVLTF.

V usage is TRBV6-5 and J usage is TRBJ1-2; D possibly corresponds to TRBD1 (5 bases). The germline V gene has CDR1 MNHEY and CDR2 SVGAGI. Trimming pared 0 bases from V and 8 bases from J, leaving 19 bases between. This CDR3 is 16 amino acids long. The CDR3 sequence: CASSYSNRPVAGGYTF. In DNA, the CDR3 is TGTGCCAGCAGTTACTCGAACAGGCCCGTTGCGGGCGGCTACACCTTC.

The chain links TRBV29-1 to TRBJ2-1, with 8 bases fitting TRBD2. The germline gives CDR1 SQVTM, CDR2 ANQGSEA. Trimming took 5 bases from V and 8 from J; bases not matched to a gene: 14. The CDR3 runs 15 residues. CDR3 amino acids: CSVLRLSGIRDEQFF. CDR3 DNA: TGCAGCGTTCTCCGTCTTAGCGGGATTAGGGATGAGCAGTTCTTC.

J is TRBJ2-3 and V is TRBV4-2; unclear D gene. This CDR3 contains 18 residues. The V end lost 1 base, the J end lost 0 bases, and 17 bases lay between the germline ends. CDR1 is LGHNA and CDR2 is YNFKEQ in the germline V gene. The CDR3 region is CASSQGLAVVTSTDTQYF. The DNA for the CDR3 is TGTGCCAGCAGCCAAGGTCTGGCGGTGGTAACTAGCACAGATACGCAGTATTTT.

The chain joins TRBV10-2 to TRBJ2-7; D gene ambiguous. The CDR3 has 12 residues. The V end was cut by 3 bases, the J end by 3 bases, with 6 bases between. Germline loops: CDR1 WSHSY, CDR2 SAAADI. The CDR3 reads CASSEQSYEQYF. DNA for the CDR3: TGCGCCAGCAGTGAACAGAGCTACGAGCAGTACTTC.

V gene TRBV5-1 combines with J gene TRBJ1-4, with no clear D. CDR3 size: 13 residues. Germline CDR1 reads SGHRS; CDR2 reads YFSETQ. V lost 7 bases, J lost 1 base, and 8 bases lay in between. The CDR3 is CASGSETNEKLFF. The CDR3 nucleotides are TGCGCCAGCGGGTCGGAAACTAATGAAAAACTGTTTTTT.

This sequence joins TRBV6-1 and TRBJ2-5, with TRBD2 matching over 13 bases. J was trimmed by 5 bases and V by 2 bases; bases with no gene match: 2. Germline V gene lookup returns CDR1 MNHNS and CDR2 SASEGT. The CDR3 has 15 amino acids. CDR3 coding DNA: TGTGCCAGCAGTGAAACTAGCGGGGGGGCCGAGACCCAGTACTTC. Translating it yields CASSETSGGAETQYF.

The gene calls are TRBV5-1 and TRBJ2-1; D remains ambiguous. Germline V gene lookup returns CDR1 SGHRS and CDR2 YFSETQ. V was trimmed by 0 bases and J by 7 bases, leaving 17 bases between them. There are 16 residues in the CDR3. CDR3 protein: CASSLVRLVVGNEQFF. The CDR3 region has the DNA TGCGCCAGCAGCTTGGTTAGGCTAGTGGTAGGAAATGAGCAGTTCTTC. The complete variable domain, with remaining parts taken from reference TRBV5-1 and TRBJ2-1, reads KAGVTQTPRYLIKTRGQQVTLSCSPISGHRSVSWYQQTPGQGLQFLFEYFSETQRNKGNFPGRFSGRQFSNSRSEMNVSTLELGDSALYLCASSLVRLVVGNEQFFGPGTRLTVL.

The chain's CDR3 is CASSPLIGTPMEKLFF. The CDR3 DNA reads as TGTGCCAGCTCACCACTTATCGGGACACCAATGGAAAAACTGTTTTTT. The V and J genes are TRBV18 and TRBJ1-4, with a tentative D call TRBD1 (6 bases). V lost 1 base and J 8 bases, leaving 17 bases between the germline ends. Germline V gene data show CDR1 as KGHSH and CDR2 as LQKENI. The CDR3 has 16 amino acids.

The J gene is TRBJ2-3, the V gene TRBV6-5; D may be TRBD1 (5 bases). The CDR3 is 13 amino acids. Trimming cost V 7 bases and J 2 bases, with 10 bases left between them. Germline V CDR1 and CDR2: MNHEY, SVGAGI. In DNA, the CDR3 is TGTGCCAGCAAAAAGGGGCTCACAGATACGCAGTATTTT. Translated, it gives CASKKGLTDTQYF.

In DNA form, the CDR3 reads TGTGCCAGCAGCCAAGTTATTTTTAAGGGTTTAACATCTTACGAGCAGTACTTC. Amino acids: CASSQVIFKGLTSYEQYF. V is TRBV14 and J is TRBJ2-7; D unresolved. V lost 1 base and J lost 4, with 23 bases in between. CDR3 size: 18 residues. Germline lookup yields CDR1 SGHDN and CDR2 FVKESK.

This chain links TRBV6-5 with TRBJ1-2, with D possibly being TRBD1 (5 bases). CDR1 is MNHEY, CDR2 SVGAGI, per germline. The CDR3 is 13 amino acids. V was cut by 6 bases and J by 4 bases, with 12 bases left in between. In nucleotides, the CDR3 is TGTGCCAGCAGCCGGGACGGAAGCTATGGCTACACCTTC. Translation gives CASSRDGSYGYTF.

This clone was detected only a few times. The chain joins TRBV5-4 to TRBJ2-2; 12 bases fit TRBD2. CDR1 is SGHNT, CDR2 YYREEE, per germline (reference sequence). This CDR3 is 16 amino acids long. Unmatched junction bases numbered 5, after V lost 4 bases and J lost 4 bases. CDR3 nucleotide sequence: TGTGCCAGCAGCCTCGGGACTAGCGGGTCCACCGGGGAGCTGTTTTTT. It encodes CASSLGTSGSTGELFF.

The chain carries TRBV4-1 and TRBJ2-7, with D possibly being TRBD2 (5 bases). CDR1 is MGHRA and CDR2 is YSYEKL in the germline V gene. Trimming took 0 bases from V and 0 from J, leaving 12 bases between them. The CDR3 loop spans 16 amino acids. The CDR3 protein is CASSQDNSAFSYEQYF. DNA of the CDR3: TGCGCCAGCAGCCAAGATAATAGCGCCTTCTCCTACGAGCAGTACTTC.

This clone has only a few counts. The V and J genes are TRBV3-1 (or the pseudogene TRBV3-2) and TRBJ2-3, with D possibly matching TRBD2 (7 bases). The CDR3 is 15 amino acids. V dropped 4 bases and J dropped 5 bases, with 16 bases sitting between them. Germline V gene lookup returns CDR1 LGHDT and CDR2 YNNKEL (reference sequence). CDR3 loop: CASSPLGRGGDTQYF. The CDR3 bases are TGTGCCAGCAGCCCCTTGGGGAGGGGGGGAGATACGCAGTATTTT.